This T cell receptor beta chain was obtained from a study of blood T cell repertoires in COVID-19. Study details: Sites in the United States, Italy and Spain provided acute and convalescent COVID-19 samples. The cDNA or gDNA used as material had been derived from T cells, B-cell-depleted T cells, or PBMCs.

Original data processing: The assay estimated nucleated cells by amplifying reference gene primers. Here immunoSEQ multiplex PCR was the method, and the copy in TCRdb shows in-frame clones only, minus some. The V and J calls and the clone size are those of that table, but D and trimming were determined from the DNA. Of more than 90,000 clones in the sample, roughly 79% are singletons; the top ten hold about 10%. The TCR originated in a woman older than 75 with acute or convalescent COVID-19. Specimen: peripheral blood.

As DNA, the CDR3 is TGTGCCAGCAGTTACTCAGGGGCGCTCAGCAATCAGCCCCAGCATTTT. As protein: CASSYSGALSNQPQHF. The V and J genes are TRBV6-2 or TRBV6-3 and TRBJ1-5; perhaps TRBD1 as D (5 bases). Germline V gives CDR1 MNHEY, CDR2 SVGEGT. V lost 0 bases and J lost 1, with 10 bases in between. This CDR3 comprises 16 residues.